The 31 T cell receptor beta chains listed next were all sequenced from one sample in a study of T cells expressing NK-cell markers. TCRdb reprocessed the 5' RACE reads and keeps a single row for each CDR3 protein, giving no DNA. Its table records some 440,000 distinct CDR3 sequences. The sample was blood T cells: a sorted CD56 or NKG2C T cell subset, CD4+ or CD8+ T cells, or bulk PBMC T cells (not recorded which). The receptor set was obtained from a woman aged 45-65 years in good health.

The V and J genes are TRBV5-1 and TRBJ2-1; the D gene TCRdb calls, TRBD2, cannot be checked with no DNA. CDR1 is SGHRS and CDR2 is YFSETQ in the germline V gene. The CDR3 contains 14 residues. The CDR3 here is CASSLGYSVHEQFF.

This CDR3 reads CSARQGTSGANVLTF. The genes are TRBV29-1 and TRBJ2-6; the D call of TRBD1 rests on TCRdb alone, since no DNA is present to check it. Germline lookup yields CDR1 SQVTM and CDR2 ANQGSEA. The CDR3 length is 15 residues.

The rearrangement links TRBV5-1 to TRBJ2-1; absent DNA, TCRdb's TRBD1 call cannot be checked. Germline V CDR1 and CDR2: SGHRS, YFSETQ. The CDR3 covers 14 residues. The CDR3 here is CASSLGQGSDEQFF.

The chain recombines TRBV9 with TRBJ2-7. The CDR3 covers 14 residues. Germline V gives CDR1 SGDLS, CDR2 YYNGEE. The CDR3 spells CASSGPGALYEQYF.

V is TRBV14 and J is TRBJ2-7; the TCRdb D gene call, TRBD2, has no DNA to confirm it. The length of the CDR3 is 13 residues. The germline CDR1 and CDR2 sequences are SGHDN and FVKESK. CDR3 residues: CASSRELWYEQYF.

J is TRBJ2-1 and V is TRBV19; TCRdb calls TRBD1, which cannot be checked without DNA. Germline CDR1 is LNHDA and CDR2 is SQIVND (reference sequence). CDR3 length: 14 residues. CDR3: CASSRDRVGNEQFF.

This chain uses TRBV11-3 with TRBJ1-5; the D call of TRBD1 rests on TCRdb alone, since no DNA is present to check it. The CDR3 contains 17 residues. The germline gives CDR1 SGHNT, CDR2 YENEEA. CDR3 sequence reads: CASSLRPGDDSNQPQHF.

The rearrangement uses TRBV7-2 and TRBJ1-5; TCRdb calls TRBD1, which cannot be checked without DNA. The CDR3 has 16 amino acids. Germline lookup yields CDR1 SGHTA and CDR2 FQGNSA. The CDR3 reads CASSEGKDRKNQPQHF. Combining the CDR3 with reference TRBV7-2 and TRBJ1-5 gives the whole variable domain GAGVSQSPSNKVTEKGKDVELRCDPISGHTALYWYRQSLGQGLEFLIYFQGNSAPDKSGLPSDRFSAERTGGSVSTLTIQRTQQEDSAVYLCASSEGKDRKNQPQHFGDGTRLSIL.

The rearrangement uses TRBV20-1 and TRBJ1-2; TCRdb calls TRBD1, which cannot be checked without DNA. This CDR3 comprises 13 residues. From germline, CDR1 is DFQATT and CDR2 SNEGSKA (reference sequence). The CDR3 here is CSAPRVRSYGYTF.

This chain joins TRBV9 and TRBJ2-1; TCRdb indicates TRBD2, and absent DNA this call remains unverified. The CDR3 spans 15 residues. Germline lookup yields CDR1 SGDLS and CDR2 YYNGEE. CDR3 protein: CASSPTSGLYNEQFF.

The rearrangement links TRBV2 to TRBJ2-7; as DNA is missing, the TRBD1 call by TCRdb cannot be tested. The germline gives CDR1 SNHLY, CDR2 FYNNEI. The CDR3 loop spans 15 amino acids. This CDR3 is CASSELGAGSREQYF.

V and J are TRBV12-3 or TRBV12-4 and TRBJ1-4; the TRBD1 assignment by TCRdb is unverifiable without DNA. CDR3 length equals 14 residues. The CDR3 is CASTWGTIDEKLFF.

The chain joins TRBV13 to TRBJ2-7; TCRdb's D call of TRBD2 is untestable without DNA. Germline V gene lookup returns CDR1 PRHDT and CDR2 FYEKMQ (reference sequence). The CDR3 extends over 18 amino acids. This CDR3 reads CASSLGTVLAGPLYEQYF.

The chain carries TRBV3-1 and TRBJ2-1; TCRdb selects TRBD2, and the lack of DNA leaves this call unchecked. The CDR3 loop spans 16 amino acids. Germline V CDR1 and CDR2: LGHDT, YNNKEL (reference sequence). The CDR3 sequence is CASSQGFGLPYNEQFF.

The chain has TRBV7-8 and TRBJ2-1; without DNA, the TCRdb call of TRBD2 cannot be checked. This CDR3 is built from 12 residues. Germline V gives CDR1 SGHVS, CDR2 FQNEAQ. The CDR3 sequence is CASSTGVYEQFF.

The chain has TRBV3-1 and TRBJ1-1; no DNA is available, so the TRBD1 call from TCRdb remains unchecked. The CDR3 sequence is 14 residues long. From germline, CDR1 is LGHDT and CDR2 YNNKEL (reference sequence). CDR3: CASSQEGRRSEAFF.

The V and J genes are TRBV7-2 and TRBJ1-5; the TCRdb D gene call, TRBD1, has no DNA to confirm it. Germline-derived CDR1 and CDR2 are SGHTA and FQGNSA. The CDR3 has 16 residues. CDR3 amino acids: CASSFGTGVGNQPQHF.

The CDR3: CASNLHRTGELFF. The V gene is TRBV11-2, the J gene TRBJ2-2. In germline, CDR1 is SGHAT, CDR2 FQNNGV. The CDR3 is 13 amino acids.

The rearrangement joins TRBV6-6 to TRBJ2-7; TCRdb outputs TRBD1, but without DNA this stays unchecked. This CDR3 has 14 amino acids. CDR1 and CDR2 from the germline V gene are MNHNY and SVGAGI (reference sequence). The CDR3 spells CASSIQGAGNEQYF.

The chain is built from TRBV6-4 and TRBJ2-5; TCRdb gives TRBD1 as the D gene, but with no DNA this cannot be confirmed. The CDR3 spans 13 residues. Germline V gene sequence: CDR1 MRHNA, CDR2 SNTAGT. CDR3 protein: CASTGSPPETQYF.

The V call is TRBV10-3, the J call TRBJ1-2; there is no DNA to check the TCRdb D call of TRBD1. The CDR3 runs to 14 residues. Germline CDR1 reads ENHRY; CDR2 reads SYGVKD. CDR3 loop: CAINPGPSPHGYTF.

V is TRBV29-1 and J is TRBJ2-2; TCRdb selects TRBD2, and the lack of DNA leaves this call unchecked. CDR1 and CDR2 from the germline V gene are SQVTM and ANQGSEA. The CDR3 is 15 amino acids. The CDR3 reads CSVAEDTRRTGELFF.

The chain carries TRBV5-5 and TRBJ2-1; TCRdb picks TRBD2, but there is no DNA to check that call. The length of the CDR3 is 15 residues. Germline V gene data show CDR1 as SGHKS and CDR2 as YYEKEE (reference sequence). The CDR3 is CASSLGGRENNEQFF.

The chain carries TRBV6-1 and TRBJ2-3; TCRdb returns TRBD1, unconfirmable since there is no DNA. Per germline, CDR1 MNHNS and CDR2 SASEGT. The CDR3 covers 19 residues. This chain's CDR3 is CASRRQGANLLLGTDTQYF.

This chain connects TRBV7-2 to TRBJ1-5; TCRdb's D call, TRBD1, is unchecked because there is no DNA. The CDR3 is 13 residues long. Per germline, CDR1 SGHTA and CDR2 FQGNSA. The chain's CDR3 is CASSPVGDQPQHF.

This chain uses TRBV5-1 with TRBJ1-5; no DNA is available, so the TRBD1 call from TCRdb remains unchecked. The CDR3 spans 16 residues. Germline V gives CDR1 SGHRS, CDR2 YFSETQ. The chain's CDR3 is CASSPDRGRRNQPQHF.

The chain has TRBV5-5 and TRBJ1-5. In germline, CDR1 is SGHKS, CDR2 YYEKEE (reference sequence). CDR3 length equals 14 residues. CDR3 amino acids: CASSREGGNQPQHF. Filled out from reference TRBV5-5 and TRBJ1-5, the complete variable domain reads DAGVTQSPTHLIKTRGQQVTLRCSPISGHKSVSWYQQVLGQGPQFIFQYYEKEERGRGNFPDRFSARQFPNYSSELNVNALLLGDSALYLCASSREGGNQPQHFGDGTRLSIL.

The gene calls are TRBV15 and TRBJ2-2; TCRdb lists TRBD1, though no DNA is available to test this call. CDR1 and CDR2 from the germline V gene are LNHNV and YYDKDF (reference sequence). The CDR3 is 19 residues long. The CDR3 protein is CATSRDGGGTPVGTGELFF.

The rearrangement uses TRBV20-1 and TRBJ2-3; TCRdb calls TRBD1, which cannot be checked without DNA. Germline loops: CDR1 DFQATT, CDR2 SNEGSKA (reference sequence). This CDR3 is 15 amino acids long. Here the CDR3 reads CSAPNRDSPTDTQYF.

The rearrangement uses TRBV20-1 and TRBJ2-1. The CDR3 extends over 12 amino acids. Germline V CDR1 and CDR2: DFQATT, SNEGSKA (reference sequence). The chain's CDR3 is CSAVERNNEQFF.

The gene calls are TRBV5-8 and TRBJ2-5; there is no DNA to check the TCRdb D call of TRBD2. Germline V gives CDR1 SGHTS, CDR2 YDEGEE. The CDR3 covers 14 residues. CDR3 in amino acids: CASSFISGTQTQYF.